Listed below are T cell receptor beta chains from one sample, sequenced in a study of T cell clonotyping in hematopoietic cell transplantation. Data came from immunoSEQ multiplex PCR; TCRdb stores just in-frame clones and leaves some out. The repertoire holds around 9,700 clones, around 90% seen once, with 38% in the top ten. Specimen: PBMCs, collected 180 days after allogeneic stem cell transplant. The receptors stem from a male patient in his sixties or seventies who had an allogeneic stem cell transplant from an unrelated donor, so the T cells may come from the graft donor. Some clones in this sample may be carry-over from other donors' samples. CDR3s include the opening cysteine and the closing phenylalanine or tryptophan. The D gene is left open where the match is weak. Clone size appears in some rows only: once, few, many, or a class for an expanded clone.

J,size,D,V,CDR3,DNA
TRBJ2-3,NA,NA,TRBV7-2,CASSFRPPPDTQYF,TGTGCCAGCAGCTTTAGGCCCCCCCCAGATACGCAGTATTTT
TRBJ2-3,NA,NA,TRBV5-1,CASSLGGASGKDTQYF,TGCGCCAGCAGCTTGGGGGGGGCTAGCGGTAAAGATACGCAGTATTTT
TRBJ2-5,NA,NA,TRBV6-1,CASRGAGGQETQYF,TGTGCCAGCAGAGGGGCCGGGGGTCAAGAGACCCAGTACTTC
TRBJ2-7,NA,NA,TRBV6-5,CADTYEQYF,TGTGCCGATACCTACGAGCAGTACTTC
TRBJ1-1,NA,NA,TRBV7-6,CASSQGPNTEAFF,TGTGCCAGCAGCCAGGGGCCGAACACTGAAGCTTTCTTT
TRBJ2-7,once,NA,TRBV11-2,CASSLAQISYEQYF,TGTGCCAGCAGCTTAGCTCAGATTTCCTACGAGCAGTACTTC
TRBJ1-6,NA,NA,TRBV7-2,CASSEQQNANSPLHF,TGTGCCAGCAGCGAACAACAGAACGCGAATTCACCCCTCCACTTT
TRBJ2-3,NA,TRBD2,TRBV19,CASRMGLAGWDTQYF,TGTGCCAGTAGGATGGGACTAGCGGGGTGGGATACGCAGTATTTT
TRBJ1-2,once,NA,TRBV4-3,CASSQAQGRIYTF,TGCGCCAGCAGCCAAGCCCAGGGGCGGATCTACACCTTC
TRBJ2-5,NA,TRBD2,TRBV7-2,CASSTQTSGVAQAQYF,TGTGCCAGCAGCACTCAGACTAGCGGGGTAGCTCAGGCCCAGTACTTC
TRBJ1-2,NA,NA,TRBV6-5,CASSFTDSRNYGYTF,TGTGCCAGCAGTTTTACAGACTCCCGTAACTATGGCTACACCTTC
TRBJ2-7,NA,TRBD1,TRBV5-1,CASSHWDSSVYEQYF,TGCGCCAGCAGCCACTGGGACAGCTCGGTTTACGAGCAGTACTTC
TRBJ2-7,NA,TRBD1,TRBV11-1,CASSPDRDYEQYF,TGTGCCAGCAGCCCGGACAGGGATTACGAGCAGTACTTC
TRBJ2-1,NA,NA,TRBV27,CASSDLSGFIYNEQFF,TGTGCCAGCAGTGACCTATCGGGGTTTATCTACAATGAGCAGTTCTTC
TRBJ1-5,NA,NA,TRBV5-4,CASSLDGGFGQPQHF,TGTGCCAGCAGCTTGGATGGCGGGTTTGGGCAGCCCCAGCATTTT
TRBJ1-5,NA,NA,TRBV19,CASSIESWSNQPQHF,TGTGCCAGTAGTATAGAAAGCTGGAGCAATCAGCCCCAGCATTTT
TRBJ2-3,NA,NA,TRBV7-2,CASSRGQITDTQYF,TGTGCCAGCAGCCGTGGACAGATCACAGATACGCAGTATTTT
TRBJ1-2,NA,TRBD1,TRBV4-1,CASSLGTGGYGYTF,TGCGCCAGCAGCCTCGGGACAGGCGGTTATGGCTACACCTTC
TRBJ1-1,NA,NA,TRBV29-1,CSVEDLGNTEAFF,TGCAGCGTTGAAGATCTTGGGAACACTGAAGCTTTCTTT
TRBJ2-5,NA,NA,TRBV6-5,CASSYEGETQYF,TGTGCCAGCAGCTATGAGGGGGAGACCCAGTACTTC
TRBJ2-7,NA,NA,TRBV20-1,CSARAAYEQYF,TGCAGTGCTAGAGCCGCTTACGAGCAGTACTTC
TRBJ2-2,NA,TRBD1,TRBV15,CATSREYRGNTGELFF,TGTGCCACCAGCAGAGAATACAGGGGGAACACCGGGGAGCTGTTTTTT
TRBJ1-1,NA,NA,TRBV29-1,CSVEILELGRGLTEAFF,TGCAGCGTTGAAATTCTCGAGTTGGGCAGGGGACTCACTGAAGCTTTCTTT
TRBJ2-5,NA,NA,TRBV9,CASSVGVRWEETQYF,TGTGCCAGCAGCGTAGGTGTCAGGTGGGAAGAGACCCAGTACTTC
TRBJ1-1,once,NA,TRBV2,CASSFIIEAFF,TGTGCCAGCAGCTTCATAATTGAAGCTTTCTTT
TRBJ1-2,NA,TRBD1,TRBV6-6,CASSQPTRQGGYGYTF,TGTGCCAGCAGTCAGCCGACCAGACAGGGTGGCTATGGCTACACCTTC
TRBJ2-3,NA,TRBD2,TRBV2,CASSDLAGADTQYF,TGTGCCAGCAGTGACCTAGCGGGGGCAGATACGCAGTATTTT
TRBJ2-7,NA,TRBD2,TRBV19,CASSPTGLAVGREQYF,TGTGCCAGTAGTCCGACGGGACTAGCGGTGGGGAGAGAGCAGTACTTC
TRBJ2-5,NA,NA,TRBV6-5,CASSYSPTGQETQYF,TGTGCCAGCAGTTACTCTCCCACAGGTCAAGAGACCCAGTACTTC
TRBJ2-1,NA,NA,TRBV19,CASSIVDSLYNEQFF,TGTGCCAGTAGTATTGTTGACAGCCTCTACAATGAGCAGTTCTTC
TRBJ2-3,NA,TRBD1,TRBV11-3,CASSWGKTGAEDTQYF,TGTGCCAGCAGCTGGGGTAAGACAGGGGCGGAAGATACGCAGTATTTT
TRBJ2-3,few,NA,TRBV4-2,CASSQGLVGDTQYF,TGTGCCAGCAGCCAAGGACTAGTGGGAGATACGCAGTATTTT
TRBJ2-3,NA,NA,TRBV9,CASSARLGGGFADTQYF,TGTGCCAGCAGCGCCCGGTTAGGTGGCGGGTTCGCAGATACGCAGTATTTT
TRBJ2-7,NA,TRBD1,TRBV2,CASSEGLDRVHEQYF,TGTGCCAGCAGTGAAGGTTTGGACAGGGTCCACGAGCAGTACTTC
TRBJ2-3,NA,NA,TRBV6-6,CASSYLGGPTDTQYF,TGTGCCAGCAGTTACCTGGGGGGCCCAACAGATACGCAGTATTTT
TRBJ2-7,NA,TRBD2,TRBV25-1,CASSDRGAGGRQYF,TGTGCCAGCAGTGACAGGGGTGCGGGGGGCCGGCAGTACTTC
TRBJ1-4,NA,NA,TRBV4-3,CASSQDPLGTQKLFF,TGCGCCAGCAGCCAAGACCCTCTAGGGACGCAAAAACTGTTTTTT
TRBJ2-3,NA,TRBD2,TRBV5-1,CASSQSGGGADTQYF,TGCGCCAGCAGCCAGAGCGGGGGTGGGGCAGATACGCAGTATTTT
TRBJ1-5,NA,TRBD1,TRBV6-6,CASSSQGAGQPQHF,TGTGCCAGCAGTTCGCAGGGGGCTGGACAGCCCCAGCATTTT
TRBJ1-2,NA,NA,TRBV5-6,CASSLNYGYTF,TGTGCCAGCAGCTTGAATTATGGCTACACCTTC
TRBJ1-6,NA,NA,TRBV5-1,CASSFVREDSPLHF,TGCGCCAGCAGCTTCGTACGCGAGGATTCACCCCTCCACTTT
TRBJ2-1,NA,NA,TRBV27,CASSGSGMVNEQFF,TGTGCCAGCAGCGGGTCCGGCATGGTCAATGAGCAGTTCTTC
TRBJ2-5,few,NA,TRBV2,CASSDPGTLGETQYF,TGTGCCAGCAGTGACCCCGGGACTCTTGGGGAGACCCAGTACTTC
TRBJ2-3,NA,TRBD1,TRBV7-2,CASSLRGPGDTQYF,TGTGCCAGCAGCTTAAGGGGGCCCGGGGATACGCAGTATTTT
TRBJ1-5,NA,NA,TRBV7-9,CASSPSGLSQPQHF,TGTGCCAGCAGCCCTTCAGGGCTGAGTCAGCCCCAGCATTTT
TRBJ1-6,NA,NA,TRBV7-2,CASSRDSYNSPLHF,TGTGCCAGCAGCAGAGACAGTTATAATTCACCCCTCCACTTT
TRBJ1-2,once,NA,TRBV29-1,CSVEWAGKSYGYTF,TGCAGCGTTGAATGGGCAGGGAAGAGCTATGGCTACACCTTC
TRBJ2-5,few,NA,TRBV7-9,CASSLTLGETQYF,TGTGCCAGCAGCTTAACGCTTGGAGAGACCCAGTACTTC
TRBJ2-2,NA,NA,TRBV7-7,CASSLGPGANTGELFF,TGTGCCAGCAGCTTAGGGCCGGGAGCGAACACCGGGGAGCTGTTTTTT
TRBJ1-2,NA,TRBD1,TRBV7-2,CASSFSFGTASYGYTF,TGTGCCAGCAGCTTTAGCTTCGGGACAGCGTCTTATGGCTACACCTTC
TRBJ2-3,NA,TRBD1,TRBV5-4,CASSLADRGTDTQYF,TGTGCCAGCAGCTTGGCGGACAGGGGCACAGATACGCAGTATTTT
TRBJ1-2,NA,TRBD1,TRBV29-1,CSVVNRGGGYGYTF,TGCAGCGTGGTAAACAGGGGAGGGGGCTATGGCTACACCTTC
TRBJ1-4,NA,NA,TRBV4-3,CASSQEGGNEKLFF,TGCGCCAGCAGCCAGGAGGGGGGGAATGAAAAACTGTTTTTT
TRBJ1-5,NA,NA,TRBV6-5,CASSYSYRQPQHF,TGTGCCAGCAGTTACTCGTACCGGCAGCCCCAGCATTTT
TRBJ2-2,NA,TRBD2,TRBV5-4,CASSLAGGPIGELFF,TGTGCCAGCAGCTTGGCGGGGGGGCCTATCGGGGAGCTGTTTTTT
TRBJ2-5,NA,TRBD1,TRBV4-3,CASSQDYARQGYETQYF,TGCGCCAGCAGCCAAGACTATGCGAGACAGGGTTACGAGACCCAGTACTTC
TRBJ2-3,NA,TRBD2,TRBV19,CASSIGSGGAGDTQYF,TGTGCCAGTAGTATAGGTAGCGGGGGGGCCGGAGATACGCAGTATTTT
TRBJ2-2,NA,NA,TRBV5-1,CASSSLKGPVELFF,TGCGCCAGCAGCTCGCTTAAGGGTCCGGTGGAGCTGTTTTTT